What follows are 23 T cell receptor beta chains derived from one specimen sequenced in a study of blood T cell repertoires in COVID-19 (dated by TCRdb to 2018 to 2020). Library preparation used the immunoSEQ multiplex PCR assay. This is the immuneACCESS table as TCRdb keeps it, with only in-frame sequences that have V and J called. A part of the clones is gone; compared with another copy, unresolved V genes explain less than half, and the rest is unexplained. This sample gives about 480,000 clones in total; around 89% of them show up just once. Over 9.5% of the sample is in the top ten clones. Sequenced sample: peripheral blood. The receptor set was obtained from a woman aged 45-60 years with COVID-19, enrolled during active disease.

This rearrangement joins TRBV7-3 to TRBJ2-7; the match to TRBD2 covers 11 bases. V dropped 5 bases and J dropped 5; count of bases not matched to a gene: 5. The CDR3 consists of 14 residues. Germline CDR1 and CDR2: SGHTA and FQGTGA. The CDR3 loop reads CASSTSGGSDEQYF. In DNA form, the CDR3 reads TGTGCCAGCAGCACTAGCGGGGGTTCCGACGAGCAGTACTTC.

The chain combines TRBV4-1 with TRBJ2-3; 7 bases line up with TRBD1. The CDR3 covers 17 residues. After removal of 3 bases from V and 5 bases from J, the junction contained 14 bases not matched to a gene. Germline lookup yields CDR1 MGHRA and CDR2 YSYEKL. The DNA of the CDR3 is TGCGCCAGCAGCCATATCGGGACAGCCTTCGCGGGAGATACGCAGTATTTT. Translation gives CASSHIGTAFAGDTQYF.

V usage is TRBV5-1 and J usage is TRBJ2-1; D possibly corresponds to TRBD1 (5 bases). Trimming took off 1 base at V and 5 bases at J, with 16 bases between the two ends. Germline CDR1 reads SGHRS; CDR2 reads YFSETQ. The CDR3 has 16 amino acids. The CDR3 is CASSLHEDTENNEQFF. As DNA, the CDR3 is TGCGCCAGCAGCTTGCACGAGGACACGGAGAACAATGAGCAGTTCTTC.

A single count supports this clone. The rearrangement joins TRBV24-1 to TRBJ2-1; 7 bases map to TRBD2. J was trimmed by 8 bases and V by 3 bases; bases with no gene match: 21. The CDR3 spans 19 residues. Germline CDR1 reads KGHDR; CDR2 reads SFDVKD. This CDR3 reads CATSDPGVRRVAGRDEQFF. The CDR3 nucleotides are TGTGCCACCAGTGATCCCGGGGTGAGAAGAGTAGCGGGCAGGGATGAGCAGTTCTTC.

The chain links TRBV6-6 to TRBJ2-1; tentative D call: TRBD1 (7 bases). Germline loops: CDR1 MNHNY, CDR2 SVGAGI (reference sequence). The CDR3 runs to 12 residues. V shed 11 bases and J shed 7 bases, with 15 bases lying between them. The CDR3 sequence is CAGGDSLNEQFF. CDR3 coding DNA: TGTGCCGGAGGGGACAGCTTAAATGAGCAGTTCTTC.

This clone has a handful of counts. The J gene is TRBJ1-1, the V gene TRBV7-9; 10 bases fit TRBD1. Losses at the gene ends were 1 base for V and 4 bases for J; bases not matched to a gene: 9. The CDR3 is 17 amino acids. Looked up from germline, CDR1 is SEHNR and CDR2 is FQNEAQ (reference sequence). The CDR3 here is CASSLEPGQGIGTEAFF. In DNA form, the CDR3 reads TGTGCCAGCAGCTTAGAACCGGGACAGGGGATTGGCACTGAAGCTTTCTTT.

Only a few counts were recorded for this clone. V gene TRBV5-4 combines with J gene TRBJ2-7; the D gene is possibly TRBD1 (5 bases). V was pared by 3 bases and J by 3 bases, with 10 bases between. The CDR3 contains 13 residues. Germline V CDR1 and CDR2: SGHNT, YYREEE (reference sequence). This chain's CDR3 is CASSSDTYYEQYF. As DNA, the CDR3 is TGTGCCAGCAGCTCGGACACGTACTACGAGCAGTACTTC.

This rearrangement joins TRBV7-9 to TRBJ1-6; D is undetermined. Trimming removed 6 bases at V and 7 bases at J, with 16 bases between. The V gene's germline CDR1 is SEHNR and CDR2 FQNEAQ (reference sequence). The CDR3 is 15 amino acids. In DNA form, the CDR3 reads TGTGCCAGCAGACAGCCCGCCGATCAAAATTCACCCCTCCACTTT. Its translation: CASRQPADQNSPLHF.

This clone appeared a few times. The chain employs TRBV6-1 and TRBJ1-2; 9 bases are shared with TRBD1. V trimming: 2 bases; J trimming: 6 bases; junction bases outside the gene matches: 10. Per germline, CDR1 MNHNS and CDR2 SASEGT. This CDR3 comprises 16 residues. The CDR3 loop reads CASSENWGTGTHGYTF. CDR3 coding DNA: TGTGCCAGCAGTGAAAATTGGGGGACAGGGACACATGGCTACACCTTC.

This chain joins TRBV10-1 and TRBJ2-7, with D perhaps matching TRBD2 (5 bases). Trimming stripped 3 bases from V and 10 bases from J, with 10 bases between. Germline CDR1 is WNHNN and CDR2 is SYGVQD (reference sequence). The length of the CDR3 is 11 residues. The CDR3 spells CASSDGVGQYF. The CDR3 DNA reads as TGCGCCAGCAGTGACGGGGTCGGACAGTACTTC.

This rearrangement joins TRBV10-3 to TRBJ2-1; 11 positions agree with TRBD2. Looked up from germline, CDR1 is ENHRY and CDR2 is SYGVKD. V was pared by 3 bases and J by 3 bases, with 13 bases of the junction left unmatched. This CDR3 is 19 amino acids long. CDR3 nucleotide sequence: TGTGCCATCAGTGAATGGATCCAGACTAGCGGGGAGTACTACAATGAGCAGTTCTTC. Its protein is CAISEWIQTSGEYYNEQFF.

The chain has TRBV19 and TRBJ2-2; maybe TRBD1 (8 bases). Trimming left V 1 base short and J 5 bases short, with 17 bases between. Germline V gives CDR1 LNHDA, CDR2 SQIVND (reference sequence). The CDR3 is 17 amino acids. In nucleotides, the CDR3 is TGTGCCAGTAGTATAGGTTTCGGACAGGGAGGGACCGGGGAGCTGTTTTTT. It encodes CASSIGFGQGGTGELFF. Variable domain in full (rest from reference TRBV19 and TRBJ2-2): DGGITQSPKYLFRKEGQNVTLSCEQNLNHDAMYWYRQDPGQGLRLIYYSQIVNDFQKGDIAEGYSVSREKKESFPLTVTSAQKNPTAFYLCASSIGFGQGGTGELFFGEGSRLTVL.

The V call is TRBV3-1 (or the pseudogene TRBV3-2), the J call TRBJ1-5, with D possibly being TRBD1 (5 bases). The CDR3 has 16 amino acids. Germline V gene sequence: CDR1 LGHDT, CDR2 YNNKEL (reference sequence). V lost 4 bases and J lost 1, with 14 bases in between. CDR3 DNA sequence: TGTGCCAGCAGCCCAGATACGGGACTGAGCAATCAGCCCCAGCATTTT. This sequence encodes CASSPDTGLSNQPQHF.

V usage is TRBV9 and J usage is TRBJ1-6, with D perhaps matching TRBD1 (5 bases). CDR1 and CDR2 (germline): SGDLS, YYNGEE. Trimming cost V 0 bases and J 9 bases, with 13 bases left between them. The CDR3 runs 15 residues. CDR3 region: CASSVGQGPGSPLHF. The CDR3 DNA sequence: TGTGCCAGCAGCGTAGGTCAGGGCCCGGGTTCACCCCTCCACTTT.

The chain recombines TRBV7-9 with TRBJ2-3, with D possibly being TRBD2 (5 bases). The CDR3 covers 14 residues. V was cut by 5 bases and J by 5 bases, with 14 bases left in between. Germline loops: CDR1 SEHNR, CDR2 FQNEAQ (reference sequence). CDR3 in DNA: TGTGCCAGCAGCCAAACCCCCCGGGGAGATACGCAGTATTTT. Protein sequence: CASSQTPRGDTQYF.

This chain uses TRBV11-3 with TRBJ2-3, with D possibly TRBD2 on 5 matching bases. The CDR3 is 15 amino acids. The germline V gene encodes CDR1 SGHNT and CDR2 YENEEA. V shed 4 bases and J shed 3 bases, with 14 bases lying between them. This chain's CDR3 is CASSSPGTPTDTQYF. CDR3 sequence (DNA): TGTGCCAGCAGCTCGCCGGGAACCCCGACAGATACGCAGTATTTT.

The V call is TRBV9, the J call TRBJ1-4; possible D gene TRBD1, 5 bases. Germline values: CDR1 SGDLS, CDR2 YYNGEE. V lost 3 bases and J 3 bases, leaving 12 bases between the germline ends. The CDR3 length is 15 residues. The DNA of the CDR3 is TGTGCCAGCAGCGCTAGGGGCAAGGCTAATGAAAAACTGTTTTTT. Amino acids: CASSARGKANEKLFF.

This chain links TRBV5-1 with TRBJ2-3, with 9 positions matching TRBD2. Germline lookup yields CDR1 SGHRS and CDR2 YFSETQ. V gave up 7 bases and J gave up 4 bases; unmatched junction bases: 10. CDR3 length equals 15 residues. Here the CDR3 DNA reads TGCGCCAGCCGCGCCAGCGGGGGGTTATCAGATACGCAGTATTTT. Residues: CASRASGGLSDTQYF.

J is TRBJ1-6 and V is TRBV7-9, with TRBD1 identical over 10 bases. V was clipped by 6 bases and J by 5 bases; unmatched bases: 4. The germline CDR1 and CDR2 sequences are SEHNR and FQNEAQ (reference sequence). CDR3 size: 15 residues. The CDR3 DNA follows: TGTGCCAGCAGGGGGACAGGGGAAAATAATTCACCCCTCCACTTT. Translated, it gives CASRGTGENNSPLHF.

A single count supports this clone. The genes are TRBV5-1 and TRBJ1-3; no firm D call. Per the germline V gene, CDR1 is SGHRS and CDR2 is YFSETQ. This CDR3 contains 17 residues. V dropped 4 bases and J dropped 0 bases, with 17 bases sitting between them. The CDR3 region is CASSQEEWQASGNTIYF. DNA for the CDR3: TGCGCCAGCAGCCAGGAAGAGTGGCAGGCCTCTGGAAACACCATATATTTT.

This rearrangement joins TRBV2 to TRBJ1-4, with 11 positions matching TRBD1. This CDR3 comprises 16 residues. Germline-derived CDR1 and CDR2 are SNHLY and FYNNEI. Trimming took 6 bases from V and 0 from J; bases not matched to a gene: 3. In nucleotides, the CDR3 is TGTGCCAGCAGGATGGACAGGGGGCCAACTAATGAAAAACTGTTTTTT. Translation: CASRMDRGPTNEKLFF.

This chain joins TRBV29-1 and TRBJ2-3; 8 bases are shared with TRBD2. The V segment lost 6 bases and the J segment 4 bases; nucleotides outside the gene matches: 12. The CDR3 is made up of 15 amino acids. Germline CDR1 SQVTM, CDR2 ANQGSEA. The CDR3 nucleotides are TGCAGCGTCGAGGCCTCAGCGGGGGTAGCAGATACGCAGTATTTT. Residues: CSVEASAGVADTQYF.

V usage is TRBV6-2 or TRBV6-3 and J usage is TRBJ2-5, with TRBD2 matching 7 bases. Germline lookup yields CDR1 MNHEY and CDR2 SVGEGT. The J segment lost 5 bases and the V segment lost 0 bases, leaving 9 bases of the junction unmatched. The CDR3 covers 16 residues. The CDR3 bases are TGTGCCAGCAGTTACTCCTCTCGGGGGGACGGGGAGACCCAGTACTTC. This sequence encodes CASSYSSRGDGETQYF.